A selection of T cell receptor beta chains follows, all from one sample in a study of beta chain features in type 1 diabetes. Data came from immunoSEQ multiplex PCR; TCRdb stores just in-frame clones and leaves some out. The sample lists 640,000 or so clones, over 12% seen once, with 0.04% in the top ten. Sequenced sample: naive CD4+ T cells from blood. These receptors were taken from a man in his late teens or twenties with type 1 diabetes. CDR3s include the opening cysteine and the closing phenylalanine or tryptophan. Each record gives: J gene, clone size, V gene, D gene, CDR3 protein, CDR3 DNA. D genes are given only for firm matches. Expanded clones get a size class; other rows say once, few or many, or leave the size out.

TRBJ2-1,-,TRBV4-1,-,CASSQVIAVGYNEQFF,TGCGCCAGCAGCCAAGTGATCGCCGTGGGATACAATGAGCAGTTCTTC
TRBJ1-2,-,TRBV30,-,CAWSVSYGYTF,TGTGCCTGGAGTGTCAGCTATGGCTACACCTTC
TRBJ2-3,few,TRBV19,-,CASSAGTYTDTQYF,TGTGCCAGTAGTGCCGGGACCTACACAGATACGCAGTATTTT
TRBJ2-3,few,TRBV29-1,-,CSARTDTQYF,TGCAGCGCCCGGACAGATACGCAGTATTTT
TRBJ2-5,-,TRBV6-5,-,CASSSGETQYF,TGTGCCAGCAGCTCCGGAGAGACCCAGTACTTC
TRBJ1-5,-,TRBV7-2,TRBD1,CASSAQTGGNQPQHF,TGTGCCAGCAGCGCCCAAACAGGGGGCAATCAGCCCCAGCATTTT
TRBJ2-3,-,TRBV4-1,-,CASSQEGPSSTDTQYF,TGCGCCAGCAGCCAGGAGGGACCGTCTAGCACAGATACGCAGTATTTT
TRBJ2-3,-,TRBV6-6,-,CASSQRGGTDTQYF,TGTGCCAGCAGTCAGCGAGGGGGCACAGATACGCAGTATTTT
TRBJ2-6,few,TRBV2,-,CASSPRQSLGVLTF,TGTGCCAGCAGTCCCCGACAGTCTCTAGGCGTCCTGACTTTC
TRBJ2-3,-,TRBV30,-,CASREWDTQYF,TGTGCCTCGCGGGAATGGGATACGCAGTATTTT
TRBJ2-5,-,TRBV28,-,CASSLWLENNQYF,TGTGCCAGCAGTTTGTGGCTGGAAAACAACCAGTACTTC
TRBJ2-7,-,TRBV30,TRBD2,CAWSSGGASYEQYF,TGTGCCTGGAGTAGCGGGGGGGCCTCCTACGAGCAGTACTTC
TRBJ2-1,-,TRBV6-6,-,CASSRVGLGEQFF,TGTGCCAGCAGTCGAGTCGGGCTTGGTGAGCAGTTCTTC
TRBJ2-5,few,TRBV7-4,-,CASSAKEQETQYF,TGTGCCAGCAGCGCGAAGGAACAAGAGACCCAGTACTTC
TRBJ2-7,few,TRBV27,TRBD2,CASREGLAGVGEQYF,TGTGCCAGCAGAGAGGGACTAGCGGGGGTTGGCGAGCAGTACTTC
TRBJ2-5,few,TRBV5-6,TRBD1,CASSLDRGPEETQYF,TGTGCCAGCAGCTTGGACAGGGGGCCAGAGGAGACCCAGTACTTC
TRBJ2-7,few,TRBV6-5,TRBD1,CATSGQNYEQYF,TGTGCCACCTCGGGACAGAACTACGAGCAGTACTTC
TRBJ1-1,-,TRBV5-4,TRBD1,CASSPGQRYEAFF,TGTGCCAGCAGCCCGGGACAGCGATATGAAGCTTTCTTT
TRBJ2-1,-,TRBV27,-,CASSLDSLSYNEQFF,TGTGCCAGCAGTTTGGACTCGCTGTCCTACAATGAGCAGTTCTTC
TRBJ2-3,-,TRBV23-1,-,CASSLDHSSSTDTQYF,TGCGCCAGCAGTCTTGACCATAGCTCTAGCACAGATACGCAGTATTTT
TRBJ2-3,-,TRBV10-3,-,CAIHYENTDTQYF,TGTGCCATTCACTATGAAAACACAGATACGCAGTATTTT
TRBJ2-5,-,TRBV25-1,-,CASTRTDLGGETQYF,TGTGCCAGCACCAGGACGGACCTCGGAGGGGAGACCCAGTACTTC
TRBJ1-5,-,TRBV4-1,-,CASSQGPGNQPQHF,TGCGCCAGCAGCCAAGGTCCAGGGAATCAGCCCCAGCATTTT
TRBJ2-4,-,TRBV30,TRBD1,CAWSWDRVNIQYF,TGTGCCTGGAGCTGGGACAGGGTGAACATTCAGTACTTC
TRBJ2-3,-,TRBV30,-,CAWSVGAGATDTQYF,TGTGCCTGGAGTGTAGGGGCGGGGGCCACAGATACGCAGTATTTT
TRBJ2-1,-,TRBV11-3,-,CASSFSATNEQFF,TGTGCCAGCAGCTTTTCAGCAACCAATGAGCAGTTCTTC
TRBJ1-5,-,TRBV28,-,CASSSTSGTNQPQHF,TGTGCCAGCAGTTCGACCTCCGGGACTAATCAGCCCCAGCATTTT
TRBJ2-3,few,TRBV10-3,TRBD1,CAIIKGQGATDTQYF,TGTGCCATCATTAAGGGACAGGGGGCCACAGATACGCAGTATTTT
TRBJ2-5,-,TRBV9,TRBD2,CASSLGLAGTSVQETQYF,TGTGCCAGCAGCCTTGGACTAGCGGGAACGAGCGTCCAAGAGACCCAGTACTTC
TRBJ2-5,few,TRBV7-3,TRBD2,CASSAGTSGGETQYF,TGTGCCAGCAGCGCTGGGACTAGCGGGGGAGAGACCCAGTACTTC
TRBJ1-6,-,TRBV6-5,-,CASSRTDSPLHF,TGTGCCAGCAGTCGGACAGATTCACCCCTCCACTTT
TRBJ1-6,-,TRBV25-1,TRBD1,CASSELGQGNSPLHF,TGTGCCAGCAGTGAATTGGGACAGGGGAATTCACCCCTCCACTTT